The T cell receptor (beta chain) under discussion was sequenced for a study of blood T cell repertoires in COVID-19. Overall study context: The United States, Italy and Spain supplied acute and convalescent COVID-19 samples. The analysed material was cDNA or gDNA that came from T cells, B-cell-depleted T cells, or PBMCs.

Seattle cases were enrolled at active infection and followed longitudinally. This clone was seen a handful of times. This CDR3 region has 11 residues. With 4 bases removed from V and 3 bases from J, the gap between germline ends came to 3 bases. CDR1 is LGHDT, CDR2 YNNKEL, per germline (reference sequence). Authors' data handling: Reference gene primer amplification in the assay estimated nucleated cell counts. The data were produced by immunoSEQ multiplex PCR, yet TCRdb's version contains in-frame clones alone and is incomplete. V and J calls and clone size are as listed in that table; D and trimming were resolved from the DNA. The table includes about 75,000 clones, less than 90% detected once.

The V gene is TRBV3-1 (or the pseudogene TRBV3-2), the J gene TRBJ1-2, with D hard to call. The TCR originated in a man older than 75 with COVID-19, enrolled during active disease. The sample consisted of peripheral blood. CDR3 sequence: CASSPDYGYTF. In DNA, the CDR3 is TGTGCCAGCAGCCCTGACTATGGCTACACCTTC.